The TCR beta chain described here comes from a study of blood T cell repertoires in COVID-19. This clone came up once. Some clones are missing from TCRdb's copy, which holds only in-frame ones; the method was immunoSEQ multiplex PCR. The sample has just over 150,000 clones; 92% are singletons. The length of the CDR3 is 16 residues. Germline CDR1 and CDR2: KGHSH and LQKENI. V shed 2 bases and J shed 5 bases, with 18 bases lying between them. The TCR sequence derives from a young man with COVID-19, enrolled during active disease. The chain employs TRBV18 and TRBJ1-2; weak D call: TRBD1 (5 bases). The source material was peripheral blood. The CDR3 bases are TGTGCCAGCTCACCAGGCCGGGCCTCGGAGGGGTATGGCTACACCTTC. Translating it yields CASSPGRASEGYGYTF.